This T cell receptor beta chain emerged from a study of T cell changes during pregnancy in multiple sclerosis. Method: immunoSEQ multiplex PCR; TCRdb's copy keeps in-frame clones and lacks some. The repertoire holds about 51,000 clones, with around 93% as singletons. The TCR comes from a female donor with multiple sclerosis, enrolled in a pregnancy study. The sequencing here drew on peripheral blood, taken in the second trimester of pregnancy.

The CDR3 nucleotides read TGTGCCAGCAGTTTAGGGACAGGGGTTTTTGCTGGGGCCAACGTCCTGACTTTC. As protein: CASSLGTGVFAGANVLTF. The V call is TRBV27, the J call TRBJ2-6, with 10 bases identical to TRBD1. Germline trimming cut 2 bases from V and 2 bases from J; bases unmatched to any gene: 6. The CDR3 contains 18 residues. Per germline, CDR1 MNHEY and CDR2 SMNVEV (reference sequence).